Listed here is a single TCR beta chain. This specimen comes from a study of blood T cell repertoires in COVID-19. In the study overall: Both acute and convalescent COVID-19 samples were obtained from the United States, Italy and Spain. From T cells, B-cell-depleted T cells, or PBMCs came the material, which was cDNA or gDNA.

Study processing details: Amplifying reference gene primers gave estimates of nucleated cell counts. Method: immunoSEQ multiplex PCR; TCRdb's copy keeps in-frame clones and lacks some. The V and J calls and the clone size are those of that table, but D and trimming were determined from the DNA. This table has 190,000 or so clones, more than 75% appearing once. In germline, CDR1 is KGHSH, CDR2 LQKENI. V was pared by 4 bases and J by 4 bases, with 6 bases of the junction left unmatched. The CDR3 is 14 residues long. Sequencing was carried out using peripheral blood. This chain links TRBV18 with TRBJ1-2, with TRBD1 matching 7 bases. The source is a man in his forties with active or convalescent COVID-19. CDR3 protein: CASSLGTEGYGYTF. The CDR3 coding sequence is TGTGCCAGCTCACTGGGGACAGAAGGCTATGGCTACACCTTC. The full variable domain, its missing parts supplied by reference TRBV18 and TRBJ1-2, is NAGVMQNPRHLVRRRGQEARLRCSPMKGHSHVYWYRQLPEEGLKFMVYLQKENIIDESGMPKERFSAEFPKEGPSILRIQQVVRGDSAAYFCASSLGTEGYGYTFGSGTRLTVV.